The T cell receptor beta chain described here comes from a study of T-cell memory formation after mild COVID-19. Overall study context: The study found TCR clusters largely donor specific.

There are 17 residues in the CDR3. Trimming pared 0 bases from V and 0 bases from J, leaving 14 bases between. Looked up from germline, CDR1 is MGHRA and CDR2 is YSYEKL. TCRdb reanalysed the 5' RACE reads using MiXCR and keeps one entry per CDR3 protein. The sample has almost 550,000 distinct CDR3 sequences, roughly 22% seen once. General study results and limits: There were some responding clones in pre-infection memory, which suggested that cross-reactive memory had joined. Mostly located in CM and EM were contracting CD4+ clones, with contracting CD8+ clones located in EMRA. Day 15 to 85 contracting clones showed balanced CD4/CD8; later expanders leaned CD4+.

As concerns this clonotype: What it binds is not known.

The specimen was PBMCs or a T cell subset sorted from them (not recorded which). This clonotype was sampled from an adult woman who had mild COVID-19 (a few samples of this study predate the infection). Cell type and time point are not known. The chain couples TRBV4-1 to TRBJ1-1; tentatively, D is TRBD1 (6 bases). The CDR3 spells CASSQDRAGAMNTEAFF. CDR3 nucleotides: TGCGCCAGCAGCCAAGATCGGGCAGGGGCGATGAACACTGAAGCTTTCTTT.